The 17 T cell receptor beta chains reported below all come from one sample, sequenced in a study of identical twins. TCRdb re-called the 5' RACE reads through MiXCR, storing one row per CDR3 protein. The sample carries a few hundred thousand distinct CDR3 sequences, about 18% recorded once. The sample was naive T cells sorted from blood. Source of these receptors: a man aged 45-65 years in good health.

In DNA form, the CDR3 reads TGCAGTGCTAGAGGGTTACAGGGAGACGTTGAGACCCAGTACTTC. Protein product: CSARGLQGDVETQYF. The V and J genes are TRBV20-1 and TRBJ2-5; possibly TRBD1 for D (6 bases). This CDR3 region has 15 residues. Trimming cost V 1 base and J 5 bases, with 17 bases left between them. Germline V gene data show CDR1 as DFQATT and CDR2 as SNEGSKA (reference sequence).

This clonotype was seen more than once but under ten times. The V gene is TRBV4-1, the J gene TRBJ2-1; D is unresolved. Germline CDR1 reads MGHRA; CDR2 reads YSYEKL. The V and J ends lost 3 bases and 5 bases respectively, with 17 bases between them. The CDR3 totals 16 residues. In DNA, the CDR3 is TGCGCCAGCAGCCATGGACCCGTGTTCGCGAACAATGAGCAGTTCTTC. Residues: CASSHGPVFANNEQFF.

This clonotype was found a few times. V usage is TRBV4-3 and J usage is TRBJ2-7; TRBD2 matches at 15 bases. The CDR3 runs to 17 residues. After removal of 4 bases from V and 2 bases from J, the junction contained 6 bases not matched to a gene. Germline CDR1 LGHNA, CDR2 YSLEER. CDR3 loop: CASSPGTSGRFPYEQYF. The CDR3 nucleotides read TGCGCCAGCAGCCCCGGGACTAGCGGGAGGTTCCCCTACGAGCAGTACTTC.

This clonotype has more than one count but fewer than ten. The chain couples TRBV4-2 to TRBJ2-1; unclear D gene. V was trimmed by 3 bases and J by 3 bases, leaving 6 bases between them. Germline V gene sequence: CDR1 LGHNA, CDR2 YNFKEQ. The CDR3 sequence is 13 residues long. The CDR3 region has the DNA TGTGCCAGCAGCCATGGGGACTACAATGAGCAGTTCTTC. As protein: CASSHGDYNEQFF.

This clonotype was seen once. The chain recombines TRBV7-2 with TRBJ2-2, with 10 positions matching TRBD2. The length of the CDR3 is 17 residues. V was clipped by 3 bases and J by 6 bases; unmatched bases: 10. Germline values: CDR1 SGHTA, CDR2 FQGNSA. The CDR3 is CASSFGLAGAGPGELFF. The DNA for the CDR3 is TGTGCCAGCAGCTTTGGGCTAGCGGGAGCCGGGCCCGGGGAGCTGTTTTTT.

V and J are TRBV5-1 and TRBJ2-7; TRBD1 aligns across 10 bases. Germline V gene lookup returns CDR1 SGHRS and CDR2 YFSETQ. The CDR3 sequence is 14 residues long. V lost 7 bases to trimming and J lost 7 bases; unmatched junction nucleotides: 11. The CDR3 sequence: CASHEGQGSGEQYF. CDR3 DNA: TGCGCCAGCCATGAGGGACAGGGGTCCGGGGAGCAGTACTTC. Based on the CDR3 plus reference TRBV5-1 and TRBJ2-7, the full variable domain is KAGVTQTPRYLIKTRGQQVTLSCSPISGHRSVSWYQQTPGQGLQFLFEYFSETQRNKGNFPGRFSGRQFSNSRSEMNVSTLELGDSALYLCASHEGQGSGEQYFGPGTRLTVT.

V and J are TRBV7-9 and TRBJ2-5; no reliable D call. The germline V gene encodes CDR1 SEHNR and CDR2 FQNEAQ (reference sequence). V dropped 1 base and J dropped 2 bases, with 8 bases sitting between them. The CDR3 contains 14 residues. CDR3 DNA: TGTGCCAGCAGCTTAGAGGGCCCGCAAGAGACCCAGTACTTC. Translating gives CASSLEGPQETQYF.

This chain connects TRBV29-1 to TRBJ1-4; 10 bases line up with TRBD1. J lost 12 bases, V lost 1 base, and 5 bases had no gene match. The CDR3 is 13 amino acids. The germline V gene has CDR1 SQVTM and CDR2 ANQGSEA. The CDR3 protein is CSVEGQGAQQLFF. CDR3 bases: TGCAGCGTTGAAGGACAGGGGGCGCAACAACTGTTTTTT. Combining the CDR3 with reference TRBV29-1 and TRBJ1-4 gives the whole variable domain SAVISQKPSRDICQRGTSLTIQCQVDSQVTMMFWYRQQPGQSLTLIATANQGSEATYESGFVIDKFPISRPNLTFSTLTVSNMSPEDSSIYLCSVEGQGAQQLFFGSGTQLSVL.

The table lists this clonotype with many counts. The CDR3 DNA reads as TGCGCCAGCAGCGGGACTAGCCTTACTACCCAGTACTTC. Residues: CASSGTSLTTQYF. The chain is built from TRBV5-1 and TRBJ2-5; 9 bases map to TRBD2. The V and J ends lost 4 bases and 8 bases, in that order; junction bases with no gene match: 6. Germline CDR1 reads SGHRS; CDR2 reads YFSETQ. This CDR3 has 13 residues.

The chain combines TRBV5-1 with TRBJ1-6; 8 nucleotides match TRBD1. Trimming cost V 2 bases and J 9 bases; bases outside gene matches: 4. The length of the CDR3 is 14 residues. Germline V CDR1 and CDR2: SGHRS, YFSETQ. This CDR3 reads CASSFDRGSSPLHF. The DNA of the CDR3 is TGCGCCAGCAGCTTTGACAGGGGATCTTCACCCCTCCACTTT.

The V and J genes are TRBV12-3 or TRBV12-4 and TRBJ2-7; the match to TRBD1 covers 9 bases. J gave up 5 bases and V 3 bases, and 5 bases lay outside the gene matches. The length of the CDR3 is 14 residues. CDR3 residues: CASSFEGQGHEQYF. CDR3 bases: TGTGCCAGCAGTTTCGAGGGACAGGGTCACGAGCAGTACTTC.

This clonotype has ten or more counts. This sequence joins TRBV3-1 and TRBJ2-7; D is unresolved. The CDR3 covers 16 residues. Trimming cost V 4 bases and J 3 bases, with 19 bases left between them. Germline V lookup: CDR1 LGHDT, CDR2 YNNKEL (reference sequence). This CDR3 is CASSPNFRLSNYEQYF. In DNA, the CDR3 is TGTGCCAGCAGCCCCAACTTCCGACTCTCGAACTACGAGCAGTACTTC.

V is TRBV5-6 and J is TRBJ1-2; 10 bases agree with TRBD1. The V segment lost 0 bases and the J segment 6 bases; nucleotides outside the gene matches: 2. The CDR3 is made up of 14 amino acids. Looked up from germline, CDR1 is SGHDT and CDR2 is YYEEEE. The CDR3 loop reads CASSLAGTGDGYTF. CDR3 coding DNA: TGTGCCAGCAGCTTGGCCGGGACAGGGGATGGCTACACCTTC.

This clonotype was detected only a few times. The chain links TRBV6-1 to TRBJ2-5, with no clear D. Germline V gene data show CDR1 as MNHNS and CDR2 as SASEGT. CDR3 length equals 14 residues. Between the trimmed V and J ends, which lost 6 bases and 4 bases, there was a span of 15 bases. The CDR3 region is CASRIGSTVETQYF. The CDR3 DNA is TGTGCCAGCAGGATCGGTTCGACGGTAGAGACCCAGTACTTC.

This clonotype was detected only a few times. The chain employs TRBV5-1 and TRBJ2-1; maybe TRBD1 (7 bases). The CDR3 spans 15 residues. Germline V lookup: CDR1 SGHRS, CDR2 YFSETQ. The V end was cut by 4 bases, the J end by 4 bases, with 15 bases between. CDR3 residues: CASSDSGGSYNEQFF. The DNA for the CDR3 is TGCGCCAGCAGCGACTCAGGGGGGAGTTACAATGAGCAGTTCTTC. The full variable domain, rest sourced from reference TRBV5-1 and TRBJ2-1, is KAGVTQTPRYLIKTRGQQVTLSCSPISGHRSVSWYQQTPGQGLQFLFEYFSETQRNKGNFPGRFSGRQFSNSRSEMNVSTLELGDSALYLCASSDSGGSYNEQFFGPGTRLTVL.

This clonotype was detected only a few times. Here the CDR3 DNA reads TGTGCCAGCGCACCTAGCGGGGTCTCCTACGAGCAGTACTTC. It yields the protein CASAPSGVSYEQYF. The chain is built from TRBV27 and TRBJ2-7; 9 bases are a match to TRBD2. The CDR3 runs to 14 residues. Losses at the gene ends were 8 bases for V and 0 bases for J; bases not matched to a gene: 5. Germline-derived CDR1 and CDR2 are MNHEY and SMNVEV (reference sequence).

This clonotype has a count of ten or more. V usage is TRBV10-3 and J usage is TRBJ2-7; unclear D gene. The length of the CDR3 is 11 residues. In germline, CDR1 is ENHRY, CDR2 SYGVKD. With 3 bases removed from V and 3 bases from J, the gap between germline ends came to 3 bases. The CDR3 nucleotides read TGTGCCATCAGTGACCACTACGAGCAGTACTTC. Encoded protein: CAISDHYEQYF.